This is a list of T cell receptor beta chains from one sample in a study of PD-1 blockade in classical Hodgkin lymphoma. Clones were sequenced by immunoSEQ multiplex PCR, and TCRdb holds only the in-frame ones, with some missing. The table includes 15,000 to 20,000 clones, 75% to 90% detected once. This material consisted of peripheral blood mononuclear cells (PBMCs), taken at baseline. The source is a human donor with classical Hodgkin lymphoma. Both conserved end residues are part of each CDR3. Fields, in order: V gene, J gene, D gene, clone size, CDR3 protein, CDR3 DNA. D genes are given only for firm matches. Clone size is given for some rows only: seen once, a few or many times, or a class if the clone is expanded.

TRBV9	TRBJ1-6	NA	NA	CASSVKSGVDSPLHF	TGTGCCAGCAGCGTAAAGTCAGGGGTAGATTCACCCCTCCACTTT
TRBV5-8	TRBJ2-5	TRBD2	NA	CASRGGDFRRGLETQYF	TGTGCCAGCAGGGGAGGGGACTTCCGAAGGGGTCTAGAGACCCAGTACTTC
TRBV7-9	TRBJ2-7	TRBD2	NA	CASSLDGGDGSYEQYF	TGTGCCAGCAGCTTAGATGGGGGGGACGGCTCCTACGAGCAGTACTTC
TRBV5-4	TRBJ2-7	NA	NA	CASSVRGKPYEQYF	TGTGCCAGCAGCGTACGGGGGAAACCCTACGAGCAGTACTTC
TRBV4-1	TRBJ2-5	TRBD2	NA	CASSQDPGGAGETQYF	TGCGCCAGCAGCCAAGACCCCGGGGGGGCCGGGGAGACCCAGTACTTC
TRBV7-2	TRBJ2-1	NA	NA	CASSLAAGANEQFF	TGTGCCAGCAGCTTAGCGGCAGGGGCGAATGAGCAGTTCTTC
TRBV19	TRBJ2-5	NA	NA	CASSILGGTQYF	TGTGCCAGTAGCATTCTTGGGGGGACCCAGTACTTC
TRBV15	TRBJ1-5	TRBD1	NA	CATSRDSGTGSGTQPQHF	TGTGCCACCAGCAGAGATTCCGGGACAGGGAGCGGGACTCAGCCCCAGCATTTT
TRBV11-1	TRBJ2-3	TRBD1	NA	CASSSGQGAPVNTQYF	TGTGCCAGCAGCTCCGGACAGGGGGCGCCGGTAAATACGCAGTATTTT
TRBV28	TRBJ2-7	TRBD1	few	CASSRRQGGSYEQYF	TGTGCCAGCAGTCGGCGACAGGGGGGGTCCTACGAGCAGTACTTC
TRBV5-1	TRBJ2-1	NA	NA	CASSLGQGRDEQFF	TGCGCCAGCAGCTTGGGTCAGGGGAGGGATGAGCAGTTCTTC
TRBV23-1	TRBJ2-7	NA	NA	CASSQSRSGVPYEQYF	TGCGCCAGCAGTCAATCTCGATCCGGGGTTCCCTACGAGCAGTACTTC
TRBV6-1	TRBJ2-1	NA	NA	CASGTSYNEQFF	TGTGCCAGCGGGACAAGCTACAATGAGCAGTTCTTC
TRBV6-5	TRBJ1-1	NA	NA	CASSYSRGGTEAFF	TGTGCCAGCAGTTACTCGAGAGGGGGCACTGAAGCTTTCTTT